This T cell receptor (beta chain) was identified during a study of shared clonotypes between healthy human individuals. Study in general: For every donor, three CD4 naive, three CD4 memory, two CD8 naive and one CD8 memory plates were used.

General observations from the study: Investigators collected only blood, and repertoires in tissues likely differ.

From germline, CDR1 is SGHTA and CDR2 FQGNSA. The junction had 7 bases not matched to a gene; V was cut back by 1 base and J by 6 bases. This CDR3 is built from 15 residues. The table came from immunoSEQ multiplex PCR; TCRdb's copy has only in-frame clones and leaves some out. The table has around 690,000 clones, about 90% seen once. Regarding this clone: The antigen is not known.

The chain employs TRBV7-2 and TRBJ2-3, with 7 bases fitting TRBD2. Material for sequencing was memory CD8+ T cells from PBMCs. Subset given: CD45RO+ cells pooled with CCR7-negative TemRA cells. The clonotype comes from a man between 18 and 35 years old in good health. Some clones in this sample may be carry-over from other donors' samples. The CDR3: CASSLVGAGKDTQYF. DNA for the CDR3: TGTGCCAGCAGCTTAGTAGGAGCGGGGAAGGATACGCAGTATTTT.